Listed here are 29 T cell receptor beta chains from one sample, sequenced in a study of T cell repertoires in cytomegalovirus infection. These receptors are not linked to any known antigen. TCRdb independently ran MiXCR on the reads; one entry per CDR3 protein. The sample consists of fewer than 85,000 distinct CDR3 sequences, 40% to 50% of them appearing once. The input for sequencing was CD8+ T cells from cultured PBMCs, taken from culture after CMV antigen stimulation. The source of these receptors is a human donor in good health (CMV status not recorded). Some clones in this sample may be carry-over from other donors' samples.

This clonotype was recorded a few times. The DNA of the CDR3 is TGTGCCAGCAGTTTATCAGGCAGCCAAGAGACCCAGTACTTC. Translating gives CASSLSGSQETQYF. The chain joins TRBV12-3 or TRBV12-4 to TRBJ2-5; no firm D call. This CDR3 comprises 14 residues. Trimming left V 2 bases short and J 1 base short, with 8 bases between.

This chain links TRBV29-1 with TRBJ2-2; TRBD1 matches at 9 bases. V lost 5 bases to trimming and J lost 4 bases; unmatched junction nucleotides: 5. The CDR3 runs to 14 residues. The V gene's germline CDR1 is SQVTM and CDR2 ANQGSEA. CDR3 amino acids: CSVPDRGFTGELFF. The CDR3 DNA reads TGCAGCGTTCCAGACAGGGGGTTCACCGGGGAGCTGTTTTTT.

The chain links TRBV2 to TRBJ2-6; D ambiguous. The CDR3 sequence is 15 residues long. V lost 7 bases and J lost 0, with 10 bases in between. Germline values: CDR1 SNHLY, CDR2 FYNNEI. The CDR3 DNA follows: TGTGCCAGCACTGGACGTACCTCTGGGGCCAACGTCCTGACTTTC. This gives the protein CASTGRTSGANVLTF.

This clonotype was counted between two and nine times. The chain employs TRBV12-3 or TRBV12-4 and TRBJ1-5; 7 nucleotides line up with TRBD1. This CDR3 has 13 residues. Trimming took 6 bases from V and 6 from J; bases not matched to a gene: 5. CDR3 residues: CASSATGTQPQHF. CDR3 DNA: TGTGCCAGCAGCGCGACAGGGACTCAGCCCCAGCATTTT.

This clonotype has only a few counts. The V and J genes are TRBV6-1 and TRBJ1-4, with D possibly being TRBD1 (5 bases). The germline gives CDR1 MNHNS, CDR2 SASEGT. This CDR3 region has 14 residues. V gave up 6 bases and J gave up 2 bases, with 10 bases separating them. This chain's CDR3 is CASRTGTTNEKLFF. For the CDR3, the DNA is TGTGCCAGCAGGACCGGGACGACTAATGAAAAACTGTTTTTT.

This clonotype was observed a few times. V gene TRBV7-9 combines with J gene TRBJ2-7; D assignment may be TRBD1 or TRBD2 (5 bases each). The germline V gene encodes CDR1 SEHNR and CDR2 FQNEAQ (reference sequence). The CDR3 runs to 15 residues. With 4 bases removed from V and 2 bases from J, the gap between germline ends came to 15 bases. The CDR3 loop reads CASSSGTTATYEQYF. Written as DNA, the CDR3 is TGTGCCAGCAGCTCCGGGACCACCGCTACCTACGAGCAGTACTTC.

This clonotype turned up a few times. The chain's CDR3 is CASSPSYRGLGDYGYTF. The CDR3 DNA reads TGTGCCAGTAGTCCCTCCTACAGGGGGCTGGGGGACTATGGCTACACCTTC. This chain joins TRBV19 and TRBJ1-2; 9 bases map to TRBD1. V lost 5 bases, J lost 3 bases, and 13 bases stayed unmatched. The CDR3 loop spans 17 amino acids. Germline CDR1 LNHDA, CDR2 SQIVND (reference sequence).

This clonotype was picked up a small number of times. V gene TRBV6-6 combines with J gene TRBJ1-4; TRBD1 matches at 8 bases. V was clipped by 6 bases and J by 2 bases; unmatched bases: 17. This CDR3 has 19 residues. Germline-derived CDR1 and CDR2 are MNHNY and SVGAGI (reference sequence). CDR3 residues: CASRPIQGQGRGTNEKLFF. The CDR3 DNA is TGTGCCAGCAGGCCTATACAAGGACAGGGAAGAGGGACTAATGAAAAACTGTTTTTT.

The gene calls are TRBV7-9 and TRBJ2-7; 8 bases agree with TRBD1. Trimming cost V 6 bases and J 2 bases; bases outside gene matches: 15. The CDR3 loop spans 17 amino acids. Germline CDR1 is SEHNR and CDR2 is FQNEAQ (reference sequence). Written as DNA, the CDR3 is TGTGCCAGCAGTGTAAATTCAGGGGGCTTACAAGCCTACGAGCAGTACTTC. Its translation: CASSVNSGGLQAYEQYF.

The J gene is TRBJ1-1, the V gene TRBV10-2, with unresolved D. CDR3 length: 13 residues. V lost 6 bases to trimming and J lost 2 bases, with 10 bases between them. Germline V CDR1 and CDR2: WSHSY, SAAADI. The DNA for the CDR3 is TGCGCCAGCAGCGAATACTCAAACACTGAAGCTTTCTTT. This encodes CASSEYSNTEAFF.

The CDR3 loop reads CASRQLGGNQPQHF. As DNA, the CDR3 is TGTGCCAGTAGGCAACTTGGGGGCAATCAGCCCCAGCATTTT. The V call is TRBV19, the J call TRBJ1-5; unclear D gene. CDR3 length equals 14 residues. V lost 6 bases and J lost 2, with 11 bases in between. CDR1 and CDR2 (germline): LNHDA, SQIVND (reference sequence).

The V call is TRBV19, the J call TRBJ2-2, with D perhaps TRBD1 or TRBD2 (5 bases each). V gave up 5 bases and J gave up 5 bases, with 15 bases separating them. The germline V gene has CDR1 LNHDA and CDR2 SQIVND (reference sequence). The CDR3 is 15 amino acids. In nucleotides, the CDR3 is TGTGCCAGTAGTTTCCACGGGGCGGGTACCGGGGAGCTGTTTTTT. Translated, it gives CASSFHGAGTGELFF.

This sequence joins TRBV24-1 and TRBJ2-1; D unclear. The CDR3 runs 15 residues. V dropped 0 bases and J dropped 8 bases, with 13 bases sitting between them. Germline V gene data show CDR1 as KGHDR and CDR2 as SFDVKD. Here the CDR3 DNA reads TGTGCCACCAGTGATTTGAGGCTAGGTATCCATGAGCAGTTCTTC. This gives the protein CATSDLRLGIHEQFF.

This clonotype turned up a few times. This chain uses TRBV12-3 or TRBV12-4 with TRBJ2-7; D uncertain. CDR3 size: 13 residues. V was pared by 3 bases and J by 2 bases, with 8 bases between. CDR3 sequence: CASSFKLAYEQYF. As DNA, the CDR3 is TGTGCCAGCAGTTTTAAGCTGGCCTACGAGCAGTACTTC.

V is TRBV5-1 and J is TRBJ2-6; TRBD1 matches 8 bases. This CDR3 region has 15 residues. Trimming removed 4 bases from V and 2 bases from J; junction bases left unmatched: 2. Looked up from germline, CDR1 is SGHRS and CDR2 is YFSETQ. The CDR3: CASSKTGAGANVLTF. As DNA, the CDR3 is TGCGCCAGCAGCAAGACAGGGGCTGGGGCCAACGTCCTGACTTTC.

The chain is built from TRBV10-3 and TRBJ2-1; no firm D call. Germline V gene data show CDR1 as ENHRY and CDR2 as SYGVKD. The V and J ends lost 9 bases and 2 bases respectively, with 11 bases between them. The CDR3 spans 13 residues. CDR3 sequence (DNA): TGTGCCATGGGCCCATTCGCCTACAATGAGCAGTTCTTC. Protein: CAMGPFAYNEQFF.

The chain couples TRBV9 to TRBJ1-3; D not certain. Germline V gives CDR1 SGDLS, CDR2 YYNGEE. Between the trimmed V and J ends, which lost 5 bases and 1 base, there was a span of 1 base. The CDR3 extends over 11 amino acids. CDR3 in DNA: TGTGCCAGCAGGTCTGGAAACACCATATATTTT. It encodes CASRSGNTIYF.

The chain uses TRBV6-6 and TRBJ2-1, with D tentatively TRBD1 or TRBD2 (5 bases each). The CDR3 is made up of 14 amino acids. Trimming stripped 5 bases from V and 5 bases from J, with 13 bases between. Germline V gene lookup returns CDR1 MNHNY and CDR2 SVGAGI (reference sequence). CDR3 sequence (DNA): TGTGCCAGCAGTGAGGGCAGAGGGGACAATGAGCAGTTCTTC. Translating gives CASSEGRGDNEQFF.

In this sample, this clonotype turned up a few times. J is TRBJ2-1 and V is TRBV6-2 or TRBV6-3; 11 positions match TRBD2. This CDR3 is 14 amino acids long. Trimming at V came to 5 bases and at J to 6 bases, leaving 3 bases not matched to a gene. Germline assignment: CDR1 MNHEY and CDR2 SVGEGT. CDR3 coding DNA: TGTGCCAGCAGTATTAGCGGGGGGGGCAATGAGCAGTTCTTC. Translation: CASSISGGGNEQFF.

V is TRBV6-6 and J is TRBJ2-3, with TRBD2 identical over 7 bases. With 6 bases clipped from V and 2 bases from J, the junction kept 14 bases outside the gene matches. There are 17 residues in the CDR3. Germline V CDR1 and CDR2: MNHNY, SVGAGI (reference sequence). DNA of the CDR3: TGTGCCAGCAGCTTCCTGGGGCGAAGCGGGGTCACAGATACGCAGTATTTT. It codes for CASSFLGRSGVTDTQYF.

J is TRBJ1-1 and V is TRBV6-6, with TRBD1 matching 9 bases. The CDR3 runs 12 residues. V shed 8 bases and J 11 bases; nucleotides not matched to a gene: 9. Per the germline V gene, CDR1 is MNHNY and CDR2 is SVGAGI (reference sequence). The CDR3 nucleotides read TGTGCCAGCGACTCCGGGACAGGGTCGGCTTTCTTT. As protein: CASDSGTGSAFF.

The chain has TRBV7-9 and TRBJ2-5; D gene uncertain. Deletions cut 5 bases from V and 5 bases from J, with 12 bases between. The CDR3 runs 13 residues. The germline CDR1 and CDR2 sequences are SEHNR and FQNEAQ (reference sequence). The CDR3 bases are TGTGCCAGCAGCGCCCTGGCGGAGGAGACCCAGTACTTC. Translated, it gives CASSALAEETQYF.

This clonotype was observed a handful of times. The chain couples TRBV7-9 to TRBJ2-7; TRBD1 matches 12 bases. CDR3 length: 15 residues. Per the germline V gene, CDR1 is SEHNR and CDR2 is FQNEAQ (reference sequence). V lost 5 bases to trimming and J lost 4 bases; unmatched junction nucleotides: 6. The CDR3 DNA is TGTGCCAGCAGCCCCCGGGACAGGGGGCTGTACGAGCAGTACTTC. Translation gives CASSPRDRGLYEQYF.

This clonotype was detected a few times. This chain connects TRBV7-6 to TRBJ2-2; TRBD2 aligns across 9 bases. The germline CDR1 and CDR2 sequences are SGHVS and FNYEAQ. This CDR3 has 16 amino acids. V was clipped by 5 bases and J by 1 base; unmatched bases: 5. CDR3 DNA: TGTGCCAGCAGCCCGGGACTAGCTGAGAACACCGGGGAGCTGTTTTTT. It is translated as CASSPGLAENTGELFF.

For this clonotype: Germline is not matched at one junction end, which may reflect a read error. V and J are TRBV7-9 and TRBJ1-1; 7 bases align to TRBD1. The CDR3 sequence is 17 residues long. Germline CDR1 reads SEHNR; CDR2 reads FQNEAQ (reference sequence). This CDR3 reads CASSLAPSGGMNTEALF. The CDR3 nucleotides are TGTGCCAGCAGCTTAGCCCCCTCAGGGGGGATGAACACTGAAGCTTTGTTT.

The chain is built from TRBV7-8 and TRBJ1-5, with D possibly matching TRBD1 (5 bases). V dropped 4 bases and J dropped 3 bases, with 16 bases sitting between them. Germline lookup yields CDR1 SGHVS and CDR2 FQNEAQ. CDR3 size: 16 residues. The CDR3: CASSSLDRDPNQPQHF. DNA of the CDR3: TGTGCCAGCAGCTCACTTGACAGAGACCCCAATCAGCCCCAGCATTTT.

This clonotype appeared once. The chain is built from TRBV24-1 and TRBJ2-2; TRBD1 might be the D (5 bases). Germline CDR1 reads KGHDR; CDR2 reads SFDVKD. The CDR3 extends over 14 amino acids. V lost 6 bases and J 2 bases, leaving 9 bases between the germline ends. CDR3: CATSRDSNTGELFF. Written as DNA, the CDR3 is TGTGCCACCAGTAGAGACAGTAACACCGGGGAGCTGTTTTTT.

This chain connects TRBV6-2 or TRBV6-3 to TRBJ2-3; 7 nucleotides match TRBD2. CDR3 length: 16 residues. CDR1 is MNHEY, CDR2 SVGEGT, per germline. Trimming cost V 5 bases and J 5 bases; bases outside gene matches: 13. In DNA form, the CDR3 reads TGTGCCAGCAGTCCGCGGAGGGAGGGCCTCGGAGATACGCAGTATTTT. As protein: CASSPRREGLGDTQYF.

This clonotype was observed a few times. The chain has TRBV7-8 and TRBJ2-7; the D call may be TRBD1 or TRBD2 (7 bases each). CDR1 is SGHVS, CDR2 FQNEAQ, per germline. Trimming stripped 0 bases from V and 0 bases from J, with 12 bases between. The CDR3 has 16 amino acids. The CDR3: CASSLARGGSSYEQYF. CDR3 sequence (DNA): TGTGCCAGCAGCTTAGCCAGGGGGGGGAGCTCCTACGAGCAGTACTTC.